This T cell receptor (beta chain) originates from a study of blood T cell repertoires in COVID-19. Background on the study: Sites in the United States, Italy and Spain provided acute and convalescent COVID-19 samples. T cells, B-cell-depleted T cells, or PBMCs supplied cDNA or gDNA.

Per the original data handling: Researchers report that nucleated cell counts were estimated from reference gene primer amplification. TCRdb's copy holds only in-frame clones and misses some; the assay was immunoSEQ multiplex PCR. The V and J calls and clone size are taken from that table; D and trimming were inferred from the DNA. The sample lists 300,000 to 350,000 clones; around 90% were seen once. CDR3 length: 15 residues. Trimming cost V 3 bases and J 5 bases; bases outside gene matches: 8. Per germline, CDR1 SGHNT and CDR2 YYREEE (reference sequence). Seattle patients were enrolled during active infection and followed longitudinally.

J is TRBJ1-2 and V is TRBV5-4; TRBD1 matches 9 bases. Source material: peripheral blood. The sequence derives from a woman aged 25 to 45 with COVID-19, enrolled during active disease. Written as DNA, the CDR3 is TGTGCCAGCAGCTACCGGGACAGGGTTTTTTATGGCTACACCTTC. Its protein product is CASSYRDRVFYGYTF.